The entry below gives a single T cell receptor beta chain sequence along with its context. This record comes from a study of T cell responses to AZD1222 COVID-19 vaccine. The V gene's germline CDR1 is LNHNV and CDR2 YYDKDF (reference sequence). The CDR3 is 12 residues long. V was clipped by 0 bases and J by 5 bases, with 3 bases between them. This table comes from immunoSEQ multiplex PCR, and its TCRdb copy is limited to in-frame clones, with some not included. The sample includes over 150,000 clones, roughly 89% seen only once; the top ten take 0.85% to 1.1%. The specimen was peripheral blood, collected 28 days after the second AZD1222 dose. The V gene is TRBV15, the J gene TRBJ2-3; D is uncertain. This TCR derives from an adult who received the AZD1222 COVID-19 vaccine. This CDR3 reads CATSRDGDTQYF. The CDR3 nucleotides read TGTGCCACCAGCAGAGATGGAGATACGCAGTATTTT.